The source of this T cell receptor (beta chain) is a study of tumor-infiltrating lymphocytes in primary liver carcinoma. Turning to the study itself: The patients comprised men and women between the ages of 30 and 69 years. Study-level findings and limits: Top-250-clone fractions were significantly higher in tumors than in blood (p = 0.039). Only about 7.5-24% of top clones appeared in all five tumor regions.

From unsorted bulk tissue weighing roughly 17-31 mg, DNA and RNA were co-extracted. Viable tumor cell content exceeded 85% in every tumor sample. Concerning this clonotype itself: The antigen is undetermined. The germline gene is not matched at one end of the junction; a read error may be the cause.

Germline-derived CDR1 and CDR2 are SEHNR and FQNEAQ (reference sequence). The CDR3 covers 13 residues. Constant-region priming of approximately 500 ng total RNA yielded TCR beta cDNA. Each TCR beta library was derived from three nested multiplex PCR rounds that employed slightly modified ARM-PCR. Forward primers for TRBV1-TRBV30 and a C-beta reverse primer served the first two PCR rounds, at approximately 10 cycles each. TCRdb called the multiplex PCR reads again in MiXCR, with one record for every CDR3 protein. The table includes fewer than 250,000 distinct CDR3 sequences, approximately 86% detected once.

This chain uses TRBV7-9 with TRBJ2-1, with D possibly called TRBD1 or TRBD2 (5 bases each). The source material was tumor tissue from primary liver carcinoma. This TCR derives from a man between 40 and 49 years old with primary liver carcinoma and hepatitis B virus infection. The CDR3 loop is CASSLHEGNDQFF. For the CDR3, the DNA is TGTGCCAGCAGCCTCCACGAGGGGAATGATCAGTTCTTC.